The 5 T cell receptor beta chains below come from one sample, sequenced in a study of OX40 agonist ivuxolimab in advanced cancers. Clones were sequenced by immunoSEQ multiplex PCR, and TCRdb holds only the in-frame ones, with some missing. The table records some 45,000 clones, around 87% of them present only once. The source material was CD4+ or CD8+ T cells sorted from blood, sampled in a trial of the OX40 agonist ivuxolimab. These receptors were taken from an adult with an advanced solid tumor such as melanoma, head and neck, liver or kidney cancer.

This chain uses TRBV7-3 with TRBJ1-6; D remains ambiguous. Germline V gene sequence: CDR1 SGHTA, CDR2 FQGTGA. This CDR3 has 14 residues. Trimming pared 5 bases from V and 7 bases from J, leaving 12 bases between. DNA of the CDR3: TGTGCCAGCAGCGCCTCTGGCGGCAATTCACCCCTCCACTTT. Its protein is CASSASGGNSPLHF.

This clone showed up just once. This chain connects TRBV9 to TRBJ2-6, with 12 bases lining up with TRBD1. Looked up from germline, CDR1 is SGDLS and CDR2 is YYNGEE. The CDR3 spans 18 residues. J lost 4 bases, V lost 4 bases, and 9 bases had no gene match. This CDR3 is CASSKTGQGASGANVLTF. The CDR3 nucleotides are TGTGCCAGCAGCAAGACGGGACAGGGGGCATCGGGGGCCAACGTCCTGACTTTC.

The chain links TRBV2 to TRBJ2-7; the D is unclear. Trimming took 5 bases from V and 0 from J, leaving 5 bases between them. The V gene's germline CDR1 is SNHLY and CDR2 FYNNEI. The CDR3 has 12 amino acids. DNA for the CDR3: TGTGCCAGCAGTTCCTTCTCCTACGAGCAGTACTTC. Protein: CASSSFSYEQYF.

The V and J genes are TRBV5-1 and TRBJ2-2; 7 bases match TRBD2. The CDR3 sequence is 16 residues long. The V and J ends lost 3 bases and 5 bases, in that order; junction bases with no gene match: 10. Looked up from germline, CDR1 is SGHRS and CDR2 is YFSETQ. CDR3 sequence (DNA): TGCGCCAGCAGCTCATCGAGCGGGATGGGAACCGGGGAGCTGTTTTTT. Translating it yields CASSSSSGMGTGELFF.

The gene calls are TRBV7-6 and TRBJ2-1, with TRBD2 as a possible D gene (6 bases). V lost 2 bases to trimming and J lost 6 bases, with 14 bases between them. The CDR3 is made up of 15 amino acids. Germline assignment: CDR1 SGHVS and CDR2 FNYEAQ. CDR3: CASSLTSKTFNEQFF. The DNA for the CDR3 is TGTGCCAGCAGCTTAACTAGCAAGACATTCAATGAGCAGTTCTTC. The full variable domain, with the rest looked up from reference TRBV7-6 and TRBJ2-1, is GAGVSQSPRYKVTKRGQDVALRCDPISGHVSLYWYRQALGQGPEFLTYFNYEAQQDKSGLPNDRFSAERPEGSISTLTIQRTEQRDSAMYRCASSLTSKTFNEQFFGPGTRLTVL.